Shown below are 22 T cell receptor beta chains from a single sample sequenced in a study of blood T cell repertoires in COVID-19. The method was immunoSEQ multiplex PCR; TCRdb's version includes in-frame clones alone and lacks a portion of them. The data contain approximately 190,000 clones, around 84% of them singletons. The source material was peripheral blood. The receptors come from a human donor in a cohort sampled during active COVID-19.

This clone was seen more than once but under ten times. The V call is TRBV4-1, the J call TRBJ1-4; D remains unclear. Germline CDR1 reads MGHRA; CDR2 reads YSYEKL. The CDR3 contains 14 residues. Trimming cost V 5 bases and J 5 bases, with 12 bases left between them. The CDR3 sequence: CASSNSRLNEKLFF. CDR3 coding DNA: TGCGCCAGCAGCAACAGTAGATTGAATGAAAAACTGTTTTTT.

The chain couples TRBV14 to TRBJ2-7; 8 nucleotides line up with TRBD1. Trimming at V came to 0 bases and at J to 2 bases, leaving 9 bases not matched to a gene. Germline lookup yields CDR1 SGHDN and CDR2 FVKESK. This CDR3 is built from 17 residues. CDR3 coding DNA: TGTGCCAGCAGCCAAGATTCTGGGACAGGTTGGGCCTACGAGCAGTACGTC. Protein product: CASSQDSGTGWAYEQYV.

The chain links TRBV24-1 to TRBJ2-2, with D perhaps matching TRBD1 (6 bases). Germline CDR1 and CDR2: KGHDR and SFDVKD. Trimming pared 7 bases from V and 8 bases from J, leaving 7 bases between. CDR3 size: 11 residues. CDR3: CATRQGGELFF. CDR3 DNA sequence: TGTGCCACCAGGCAGGGGGGGGAGCTGTTTTTT.

V is TRBV10-3 and J is TRBJ2-5; 10 positions match TRBD2. CDR3 length: 17 amino acids. In germline, CDR1 is ENHRY, CDR2 SYGVKD. Germline trimming cut 3 bases from V and 5 bases from J; bases unmatched to any gene: 12. This chain's CDR3 is CAISDPLKREGGETQYF. In nucleotides, the CDR3 is TGTGCCATCAGTGACCCGCTCAAGCGGGAGGGCGGGGAGACCCAGTACTTC.

The rearrangement links TRBV18 to TRBJ1-5; the D gene is possibly TRBD1 (6 bases). The V end lost 3 bases, the J end lost 3 bases, and 12 bases lay between the germline ends. Per germline, CDR1 KGHSH and CDR2 LQKENI. The CDR3 consists of 15 residues. For the CDR3, the DNA is TGTGCCAGCTCACCTTACAGGGACATCAATCAGCCCCAGCATTTT. Translating gives CASSPYRDINQPQHF.

This clone was picked up a small number of times. The chain recombines TRBV3-1 (or the pseudogene TRBV3-2) with TRBJ1-6; TRBD1 aligns across 9 bases. V was pared by 10 bases and J by 7 bases, with 5 bases of the junction left unmatched. The germline V gene has CDR1 LGHDT and CDR2 YNNKEL (reference sequence). The length of the CDR3 is 13 residues. The DNA of the CDR3 is TGTGCCACCAGGACAGGGGAGAATTCACCCCTCCACTTT. Translating gives CATRTGENSPLHF.

V gene TRBV7-2 combines with J gene TRBJ2-1, with 8 bases lining up with TRBD1. There are 15 residues in the CDR3. With 3 bases clipped from V and 5 bases from J, the junction kept 6 bases outside the gene matches. The germline V gene has CDR1 SGHTA and CDR2 FQGNSA. DNA of the CDR3: TGTGCCAGCAGCTTGTACCAGGGGGCCGACAATGAGCAGTTCTTC. It codes for CASSLYQGADNEQFF.

As for this clone: Other nucleotide sequences in the sample specify the same CDR3. V usage is TRBV11-3 and J usage is TRBJ2-1; TRBD2 is a possible D gene (6 bases). Trimming left V 3 bases short and J 0 bases short, with 6 bases between. Germline CDR1 reads SGHNT; CDR2 reads YENEEA. This CDR3 has 14 residues. The CDR3 reads CASSLGGSYNEQFF. The CDR3 DNA reads TGTGCCAGCAGCTTGGGGGGCTCCTACAATGAGCAGTTCTTC.

The chain recombines TRBV7-2 with TRBJ1-4; 7 positions match TRBD1. The CDR3 totals 15 residues. V was clipped by 5 bases and J by 7 bases; unmatched bases: 10. Germline V CDR1 and CDR2: SGHTA, FQGNSA. The CDR3 protein is CASSIRQGAFEKLFF. The CDR3 DNA is TGTGCCAGCAGCATAAGACAGGGAGCATTTGAAAAACTGTTTTTT. Combining the CDR3 with reference TRBV7-2 and TRBJ1-4 gives the whole variable domain GAGVSQSPSNKVTEKGKDVELRCDPISGHTALYWYRQSLGQGLEFLIYFQGNSAPDKSGLPSDRFSAERTGGSVSTLTIQRTQQEDSAVYLCASSIRQGAFEKLFFGSGTQLSVL.

This chain joins TRBV4-1 and TRBJ1-4; 7 bases are shared with TRBD1. V shed 3 bases and J 3 bases; nucleotides not matched to a gene: 4. CDR1 and CDR2 from the germline V gene are MGHRA and YSYEKL. The CDR3 is made up of 15 amino acids. DNA of the CDR3: TGCGCCAGCAGCCAGTTGACAGGGCCTAATGAAAAACTGTTTTTT. Its protein product is CASSQLTGPNEKLFF.

The chain links TRBV18 to TRBJ1-2, with D perhaps TRBD1 (6 bases). Germline CDR1 reads KGHSH; CDR2 reads LQKENI. The CDR3 runs to 15 residues. Trimming removed 3 bases at V and 2 bases at J, with 13 bases between. CDR3 sequence: CASSPEFGGNYGYTF. The CDR3 nucleotides are TGTGCCAGCTCACCGGAATTTGGGGGCAACTATGGCTACACCTTC.

The rearrangement links TRBV5-1 to TRBJ2-3, with no clear D. Germline values: CDR1 SGHRS, CDR2 YFSETQ. V gave up 0 bases and J gave up 4 bases, with 3 bases separating them. This CDR3 is 12 amino acids long. The CDR3 nucleotides read TGCGCCAGCAGCTTGGTCGCAGATACGCAGTATTTT. It yields the protein CASSLVADTQYF. Full variable domain (rest looked up from reference TRBV5-1 and TRBJ2-3): KAGVTQTPRYLIKTRGQQVTLSCSPISGHRSVSWYQQTPGQGLQFLFEYFSETQRNKGNFPGRFSGRQFSNSRSEMNVSTLELGDSALYLCASSLVADTQYFGPGTRLTVL.

This sequence joins TRBV18 and TRBJ2-1; D is possibly TRBD1 (6 bases). CDR3 size: 15 residues. Trimming took off 5 bases at V and 12 bases at J, with 23 bases between the two ends. The germline V gene encodes CDR1 KGHSH and CDR2 LQKENI. In nucleotides, the CDR3 is TGTGCCAGCTCATCCCTCACTCTACGGACAGAGATGCAGTTCTTC. Its translation is CASSSLTLRTEMQFF.

The V gene is TRBV27, the J gene TRBJ1-2; TRBD1 agrees at 8 bases. J gave up 4 bases and V 5 bases, and 3 bases lay outside the gene matches. The length of the CDR3 is 13 residues. CDR1 and CDR2 from the germline V gene are MNHEY and SMNVEV (reference sequence). CDR3 sequence: CASSRTGTYGYTF. The CDR3 nucleotides read TGTGCCAGCAGTAGGACAGGGACCTATGGCTACACCTTC.

V gene TRBV5-1 combines with J gene TRBJ1-2, with D unresolved. This CDR3 is built from 15 residues. Germline V CDR1 and CDR2: SGHRS, YFSETQ. Trimming took 0 bases from V and 6 from J, leaving 15 bases between them. The CDR3 loop is CASSLAWANLDGYTF. The CDR3 bases are TGCGCCAGCAGCTTGGCCTGGGCAAATTTGGATGGCTACACCTTC.

The CDR3 DNA reads as TGTGCCAGGGGGACAGGGGCTGGGGCCAACGTCCTGACTTTC. Its protein product is CARGTGAGANVLTF. The chain joins TRBV30 to TRBJ2-6; 10 nucleotides agree with TRBD1. Looked up from germline, CDR1 is GTSNPN and CDR2 is SVGIG (reference sequence). CDR3 length: 14 amino acids. V shed 8 bases and J 2 bases; nucleotides not matched to a gene: 3.

The chain links TRBV19 to TRBJ1-5; 9 nucleotides line up with TRBD1. Unmatched junction bases numbered 10, after V lost 5 bases and J lost 5 bases. CDR1 is LNHDA, CDR2 SQIVND, per germline (reference sequence). The CDR3 covers 16 residues. Written as DNA, the CDR3 is TGTGCCAGTAGTTACTCTTACGACAGGGGGGATCAGCCCCAGCATTTT. Translating gives CASSYSYDRGDQPQHF.

This chain uses TRBV18 with TRBJ2-3, with TRBD2 identical over 11 bases. Germline V gives CDR1 KGHSH, CDR2 LQKENI. The CDR3 loop spans 19 amino acids. The ends lost 8 bases at V and 1 base at J; junction bases unmatched: 17. The CDR3 DNA reads as TGTGCCAGCCAAGGGCTAGCGGGAGGCCTAGCACTCCGCACAGATACGCAGTATTTT. It encodes CASQGLAGGLALRTDTQYF.

This clone was seen only once. The chain combines TRBV18 with TRBJ1-2; D gene ambiguous. This CDR3 has 13 amino acids. From germline, CDR1 is KGHSH and CDR2 LQKENI. V lost 3 bases and J 4 bases, leaving 9 bases between the germline ends. CDR3 loop: CASSPTGVYGYTF. The CDR3 nucleotides are TGTGCCAGCTCACCGACGGGAGTCTATGGCTACACCTTC.

V and J are TRBV7-2 and TRBJ1-4; D perhaps matches TRBD1 (5 bases). CDR1 and CDR2 from the germline V gene are SGHTA and FQGNSA. CDR3 length: 13 amino acids. V dropped 2 bases and J dropped 7 bases, with 8 bases sitting between them. The CDR3: CASSLTGAEKLFF. The DNA for the CDR3 is TGTGCCAGCAGCTTAACAGGCGCTGAAAAACTGTTTTTT.

Points on this clone: Other DNA sequences in this sample translate to the same CDR3. V usage is TRBV20-1 and J usage is TRBJ2-7; tentative D call: TRBD2 (6 bases). The CDR3 consists of 10 residues. Trimming shortened V by 7 bases and J by 3 bases, and 7 bases separated the two germline ends. In germline, CDR1 is DFQATT, CDR2 SNEGSKA (reference sequence). The CDR3 reads CSVGGYEQYF. The DNA of the CDR3 is TGCAGTGTCGGGGGCTACGAGCAGTACTTC.

The genes are TRBV27 and TRBJ1-2; no reliable D call. The V end was cut by 0 bases, the J end by 4 bases, with 18 bases between. The CDR3 sequence is 17 residues long. Germline V gives CDR1 MNHEY, CDR2 SMNVEV (reference sequence). This chain's CDR3 is CASSLSRRVGMAYGYTF. The CDR3, as DNA: TGTGCCAGCAGTTTATCGAGGAGGGTTGGAATGGCCTATGGCTACACCTTC.